The 28 T cell receptor beta chains below all came from one sample that was sequenced in a study of T cell responses to AZD1222 COVID-19 vaccine. Assay: immunoSEQ multiplex PCR; the TCRdb copy retains only in-frame clones and omits some. The sample yields 100,000 to 150,000 clones, approximately 80% seen once. Sequencing was performed on peripheral blood, taken 28 days after the second AZD1222 dose. The receptors stem from an adult who received the AZD1222 COVID-19 vaccine.

About this clone: The sample holds other DNA sequences that translate to the same CDR3. The chain employs TRBV12-5 and TRBJ2-3; 7 bases fit TRBD1. The CDR3 consists of 14 residues. Per the germline V gene, CDR1 is LGHNT and CDR2 is FRNRAP. V shed 5 bases and J 2 bases; nucleotides not matched to a gene: 4. CDR3 DNA sequence: TGTGCTAGTGGTCTAGGGACAGACACAGATACGCAGTATTTT. Amino acid sequence: CASGLGTDTDTQYF.

This sequence joins TRBV30 and TRBJ1-4; TRBD1 matches at 11 bases. The CDR3 has 16 amino acids. The germline V gene encodes CDR1 GTSNPN and CDR2 SVGIG (reference sequence). V gave up 3 bases and J gave up 6 bases; unmatched junction bases: 9. DNA of the CDR3: TGTGCCTGGAGCACTACTGGGACAGGGGGAGATGAAAAACTGTTTTTT. The encoded protein is CAWSTTGTGGDEKLFF.

There are a few counts of this clone. The chain employs TRBV2 and TRBJ1-2; D unresolved. CDR1 is SNHLY and CDR2 is FYNNEI in the germline V gene. CDR3 length: 13 amino acids. The germline V and J ends were trimmed by 3 bases and 0 bases, with 5 bases remaining between them. The DNA for the CDR3 is TGTGCCAGCAGTGATCAGACTAACTATGGCTACACCTTC. This codes for CASSDQTNYGYTF.

The rearrangement links TRBV3-1 (or the pseudogene TRBV3-2) to TRBJ1-4, with a possible D match to TRBD1 (6 bases). The germline V and J ends were trimmed by 0 bases and 0 bases, with 14 bases remaining between them. Germline V gene lookup returns CDR1 LGHDT and CDR2 YNNKEL (reference sequence). The CDR3 has 18 residues. The DNA of the CDR3 is TGTGCCAGCAGCCAAGATGGCAGGGGACTTGCAACTAATGAAAAACTGTTTTTT. Translated, it gives CASSQDGRGLATNEKLFF.

The V gene is TRBV29-1, the J gene TRBJ1-2; D not certain. Germline lookup yields CDR1 SQVTM and CDR2 ANQGSEA. Trimming removed 6 bases at V and 2 bases at J, with 7 bases between. This CDR3 is built from 11 residues. The CDR3 nucleotides are TGCAGCGTGACACCAAACTATGGCTACACCTTC. Its protein is CSVTPNYGYTF.

The CDR3 loop is CASSESGANVLTF. CDR3 DNA sequence: TGCGCCAGCAGTGAGTCTGGGGCCAACGTCCTGACTTTC. The V gene is TRBV10-2, the J gene TRBJ2-6; D remains unclear. Between the trimmed V and J ends, which lost 0 bases and 3 bases, there was a span of 0 bases. The CDR3 spans 13 residues. Per the germline V gene, CDR1 is WSHSY and CDR2 is SAAADI.

V and J are TRBV7-2 and TRBJ1-5, with D unclear. Looked up from germline, CDR1 is SGHTA and CDR2 is FQGNSA. This CDR3 is built from 14 residues. V was pared by 4 bases and J by 0 bases, with 7 bases between. CDR3: CASSYTGSNQPQHF. The CDR3 DNA is TGTGCCAGCAGCTACACGGGTAGCAATCAGCCCCAGCATTTT.

This clone was observed a single time. This rearrangement joins TRBV5-5 to TRBJ1-5, with D unclear. Trimming left V 0 bases short and J 9 bases short, with 13 bases between. The germline CDR1 and CDR2 sequences are SGHKS and YYEKEE (reference sequence). The CDR3 is 14 residues long. CDR3 amino acids: CASSLASSERPQHF. The CDR3 nucleotides read TGTGCCAGCAGCTTGGCCAGTTCGGAGCGGCCCCAGCATTTT.

This chain joins TRBV5-8 and TRBJ2-5, with TRBD2 matching 9 bases. After removal of 1 base from V and 4 bases from J, the junction contained 8 bases not matched to a gene. Germline values: CDR1 SGHTS, CDR2 YDEGEE. The CDR3 runs 16 residues. CDR3 sequence reads: CASSLWFSGGRETQYF. CDR3 bases: TGTGCCAGCAGCTTGTGGTTTAGCGGGGGTCGAGAGACCCAGTACTTC.

This chain uses TRBV28 with TRBJ1-6; no definite D call. V gave up 3 bases and J gave up 7 bases, with 10 bases separating them. There are 14 residues in the CDR3. The V gene's germline CDR1 is MDHEN and CDR2 SYDVKM. The CDR3: CASSLPKANSPLHF. In DNA, the CDR3 is TGTGCCAGCAGTTTGCCCAAGGCGAATTCACCCCTCCACTTT.

V and J are TRBV9 and TRBJ2-1; D tentatively reads TRBD1 or TRBD2 (5 bases each). There are 17 residues in the CDR3. V was cut by 2 bases and J by 6 bases, with 21 bases left in between. Germline CDR1 reads SGDLS; CDR2 reads YYNGEE. The CDR3 DNA sequence: TGTGCCAGCAGCGTCGGATGGGGGATCGGTCAGGTCAATGAGCAGTTCTTC. Translation: CASSVGWGIGQVNEQFF.

The chain links TRBV7-2 to TRBJ1-5; D unclear. Germline CDR1 reads SGHTA; CDR2 reads FQGNSA. The V end was cut by 3 bases, the J end by 3 bases, with 12 bases between. This CDR3 contains 15 residues. The CDR3 spells CASSLAGLINQPQHF. In DNA form, the CDR3 reads TGTGCCAGCAGCTTGGCCGGACTTATCAATCAGCCCCAGCATTTT.

Ten or more counts support this clone. V is TRBV7-9 and J is TRBJ2-3; the match to TRBD2 covers 11 bases. The length of the CDR3 is 12 residues. V gave up 10 bases and J gave up 4 bases; unmatched junction bases: 1. Germline V gives CDR1 SEHNR, CDR2 FQNEAQ (reference sequence). CDR3 DNA sequence: TGTGCCACTAGCGGGGGGTCAGATACGCAGTATTTT. It codes for CATSGGSDTQYF.

The chain's CDR3 is CASSRGQGATYEQYF. In nucleotides, the CDR3 is TGTGCCAGTAGTCGAGGACAGGGGGCGACCTACGAGCAGTACTTC. The chain employs TRBV19 and TRBJ2-7; 11 positions match TRBD1. The CDR3 has 15 residues. V shed 5 bases and J 2 bases; nucleotides not matched to a gene: 5. From germline, CDR1 is LNHDA and CDR2 SQIVND (reference sequence). Based on the CDR3 plus reference TRBV19 and TRBJ2-7, the full variable domain is DGGITQSPKYLFRKEGQNVTLSCEQNLNHDAMYWYRQDPGQGLRLIYYSQIVNDFQKGDIAEGYSVSREKKESFPLTVTSAQKNPTAFYLCASSRGQGATYEQYFGPGTRLTVT.

The chain recombines TRBV15 with TRBJ1-2; the D gene is possibly TRBD1 (5 bases). CDR1 is LNHNV, CDR2 YYDKDF, per germline (reference sequence). The CDR3 has 13 residues. V lost 5 bases and J 2 bases, leaving 9 bases between the germline ends. The CDR3 sequence: CATSSGVNYGYTF. The CDR3, as DNA: TGTGCCACCAGCTCGGGGGTAAACTATGGCTACACCTTC. Supplemented by reference TRBV15 and TRBJ1-2, the full variable domain reads DAMVIQNPRYQVTQFGKPVTLSCSQTLNHNVMYWYQQKSSQAPKLLFHYYDKDFNNEADTPDNFQSRRPNTSFCFLDIRSPGLGDTAMYLCATSSGVNYGYTFGSGTRLTVV.

The chain couples TRBV24-1 to TRBJ1-4, with D maybe TRBD1 (5 bases). The CDR3 extends over 15 amino acids. V was cut by 4 bases and J by 8 bases, with 16 bases left in between. CDR1 is KGHDR and CDR2 is SFDVKD in the germline V gene. The CDR3 DNA follows: TGTGCCACCAGTGACCATGGGAGGGGAGGAGAAAAACTGTTTTTT. Residues: CATSDHGRGGEKLFF.

The count of this clone is one. The chain is built from TRBV18 and TRBJ1-4, with D perhaps matching TRBD1 (5 bases). V was trimmed by 0 bases and J by 3 bases, leaving 5 bases between them. The length of the CDR3 is 14 residues. CDR1 and CDR2 (germline): KGHSH, LQKENI. CDR3 nucleotides: TGTGCCAGCTCACCACCAGGGGCTAATGAAAAACTGTTTTTT. Its translation is CASSPPGANEKLFF.

The rearrangement joins TRBV29-1 to TRBJ1-3; tentative D call: TRBD1 (5 bases). This CDR3 spans 15 amino acids. Germline CDR1 SQVTM, CDR2 ANQGSEA. V was shortened by 6 bases and J by 0 bases, with 15 bases between the two germline ends. In nucleotides, the CDR3 is TGCAGCGTCCCGGGTGGGGGTAACTCTGGAAACACCATATATTTT. Protein product: CSVPGGGNSGNTIYF.

The J gene is TRBJ2-1, the V gene TRBV19, with 10 bases matching TRBD2. V dropped 5 bases and J dropped 4; count of bases not matched to a gene: 8. Germline loops: CDR1 LNHDA, CDR2 SQIVND (reference sequence). There are 16 residues in the CDR3. Here the CDR3 reads CASSWYSSGGYNEQFF. CDR3 sequence (DNA): TGTGCCAGTAGTTGGTATAGTAGCGGGGGGTACAATGAGCAGTTCTTC.

CDR3: CASTTGGQGHFGYTF. The CDR3 region has the DNA TGTGCCAGCACCACGGGAGGACAGGGACACTTCGGCTACACCTTC. The V and J genes are TRBV5-4 and TRBJ1-2; 8 bases are a match to TRBD1. Germline lookup yields CDR1 SGHNT and CDR2 YYREEE (reference sequence). V shed 6 bases and J 8 bases; nucleotides not matched to a gene: 15. The CDR3 sequence is 15 residues long.

V gene TRBV12-3 or TRBV12-4 combines with J gene TRBJ1-1; 7 bases agree with TRBD1. Unmatched junction bases numbered 9, after V lost 10 bases and J lost 4 bases. The CDR3 length is 13 residues. CDR3 in amino acids: CAIRDRAGTEAFF. Written as DNA, the CDR3 is TGTGCCATCAGAGACAGGGCGGGCACTGAAGCTTTCTTT.

The chain carries TRBV19 and TRBJ2-6, with a possible D match to TRBD2 (6 bases). CDR1 is LNHDA, CDR2 SQIVND, per germline (reference sequence). V was pared by 7 bases and J by 0 bases, with 19 bases between. The CDR3 totals 18 residues. The DNA for the CDR3 is TGTGCCAGTAACCCTGGTGGAGGGAGAGGCTCTGGGGCCAACGTCCTGACTTTC. This codes for CASNPGGGRGSGANVLTF.

J is TRBJ1-2 and V is TRBV6-5, with D perhaps TRBD1 (6 bases). V shed 0 bases and J shed 7 bases, with 12 bases lying between them. This CDR3 has 14 residues. In germline, CDR1 is MNHEY, CDR2 SVGAGI. CDR3: CASSYSSGDTGYTF. Here the CDR3 DNA reads TGTGCCAGCAGTTACTCGAGTGGGGACACTGGCTACACCTTC.

J is TRBJ2-3 and V is TRBV27, with a weak D call TRBD1 (6 bases). V lost 2 bases to trimming and J lost 2 bases, with 11 bases between them. The germline gives CDR1 MNHEY, CDR2 SMNVEV (reference sequence). This CDR3 is 15 amino acids long. The DNA of the CDR3 is TGTGCCAGCAGTTTAATTGGACAGCACACAGATACGCAGTATTTT. Residues: CASSLIGQHTDTQYF.

The V call is TRBV18, the J call TRBJ1-6; no clear D gene. V was cut by 6 bases and J by 8 bases, with 14 bases left in between. In germline, CDR1 is KGHSH, CDR2 LQKENI. This CDR3 is built from 14 residues. The CDR3 DNA follows: TGTGCCAGCTCCTCGGGAGGAGACGATTCACCCCTCCACTTT. Its translation: CASSSGGDDSPLHF.

This clone was observed once. This chain links TRBV5-1 with TRBJ1-2; D uncertain. This CDR3 is built from 15 residues. Germline values: CDR1 SGHRS, CDR2 YFSETQ. Trimming stripped 0 bases from V and 4 bases from J, with 13 bases between. The CDR3: CASSLVAGETYGYTF. Written as DNA, the CDR3 is TGCGCCAGCAGCTTGGTTGCTGGGGAGACCTATGGCTACACCTTC.

The J gene is TRBJ2-1, the V gene TRBV2; D may correspond to TRBD1 or TRBD2 (6 bases each). V lost 6 bases and J lost 4, with 19 bases in between. This CDR3 region has 16 residues. Germline CDR1 SNHLY, CDR2 FYNNEI. CDR3 residues: CASSAGQIVVYNEQFF. DNA of the CDR3: TGTGCCAGCAGCGCGGGACAAATAGTAGTATACAATGAGCAGTTCTTC.

This chain links TRBV9 with TRBJ1-6; D not certain. CDR1 is SGDLS, CDR2 YYNGEE, per germline. V lost 0 bases and J lost 8, with 9 bases in between. The CDR3 is 14 amino acids. In DNA, the CDR3 is TGTGCCAGCAGCGTAGGTACGGGATATTCACCCCTCCACTTT. This translates into CASSVGTGYSPLHF. The entire variable domain, with the rest obtained from reference TRBV9 and TRBJ1-6, is as follows: DSGVTQTPKHLITATGQRVTLRCSPRSGDLSVYWYQQSLDQGLQFLIQYYNGEERAKGNILERFSAQQFPDLHSELNLSSLELGDSALYFCASSVGTGYSPLHFGNGTRLTVT.